The 27 T cell receptor beta chains listed next were all sequenced from one sample in a study of blood T cell repertoires in COVID-19. Clones were sequenced by immunoSEQ multiplex PCR, and TCRdb holds only the in-frame ones, with some missing. Here the sample spans about 150,000 clones, 87% being singletons. The sample taken for sequencing was peripheral blood. All receptors come from an elderly man with acute or convalescent COVID-19.

The rearrangement links TRBV30 to TRBJ1-4; perhaps TRBD1 as D (5 bases). Germline V gene sequence: CDR1 GTSNPN, CDR2 SVGIG (reference sequence). CDR3 length: 14 amino acids. Trimming pared 1 base from V and 0 bases from J, leaving 6 bases between. The CDR3 reads CAWSAGATNEKLFF. The DNA for the CDR3 is TGTGCCTGGAGTGCGGGGGCAACTAATGAAAAACTGTTTTTT.

This chain links TRBV7-9 with TRBJ1-2; TRBD1 matches at 7 bases. Germline assignment: CDR1 SEHNR and CDR2 FQNEAQ (reference sequence). This CDR3 has 15 residues. V lost 5 bases and J lost 0; bases outside the gene matches: 6. CDR3 amino acids: CASSVTGRANYGYTF. The CDR3 region has the DNA TGTGCCAGCAGCGTGACAGGGAGAGCTAACTATGGCTACACCTTC.

This chain uses TRBV5-1 with TRBJ1-4; D is perhaps TRBD1 (5 bases). The CDR3 runs to 14 residues. The germline V and J ends were trimmed by 5 bases and 2 bases, with 10 bases remaining between them. Germline-derived CDR1 and CDR2 are SGHRS and YFSETQ. The CDR3 reads CASSRGETNEKLFF. The CDR3 nucleotides are TGCGCCAGCAGTCGGGGGGAGACTAATGAAAAACTGTTTTTT.

V and J are TRBV27 and TRBJ2-5; a possible D gene is TRBD2 (5 bases). Germline V lookup: CDR1 MNHEY, CDR2 SMNVEV (reference sequence). Deletions cut 8 bases from V and 0 bases from J, with 10 bases between. The CDR3 totals 13 residues. The CDR3 DNA follows: TGTGCCAGCGGCCGGAGGAACCAAGAGACCCAGTACTTC. This codes for CASGRRNQETQYF.

The chain combines TRBV7-9 with TRBJ1-6; 7 bases align to TRBD1. With V trimmed by 2 bases and J by 9 bases, 7 bases remained unmatched. Germline V gene data show CDR1 as SEHNR and CDR2 as FQNEAQ (reference sequence). The CDR3 contains 15 residues. Here the CDR3 DNA reads TGTGCCAGCAGCTTACAGGGGGTGGGTGGTTCACCCCTCCACTTT. Translation: CASSLQGVGGSPLHF.

This clone came up a few times. This rearrangement joins TRBV7-7 to TRBJ1-1; D not certain. V lost 2 bases to trimming and J lost 3 bases, with 7 bases between them. CDR1 is SSHAT, CDR2 FNYEAQ, per germline (reference sequence). This CDR3 is built from 13 residues. CDR3: CASSLNGDTEAFF. The CDR3 DNA reads TGTGCCAGCAGCTTAAACGGAGACACTGAAGCTTTCTTT.

Concerning this clone: The sample contains more than one DNA sequence encoding this CDR3. The rearrangement joins TRBV28 to TRBJ1-5; weak D call: TRBD1 (5 bases). This CDR3 is built from 15 residues. V gave up 3 bases and J gave up 2 bases, with 11 bases separating them. Looked up from germline, CDR1 is MDHEN and CDR2 is SYDVKM. The CDR3 DNA follows: TGTGCCAGCAGTTTCGGGGGAGGCGGCAATCAGCCCCAGCATTTT. Its protein is CASSFGGGGNQPQHF.

The chain employs TRBV7-9 and TRBJ1-4; TRBD1 matches 7 bases. The ends lost 1 base at V and 13 bases at J; junction bases unmatched: 6. The CDR3 covers 13 residues. From germline, CDR1 is SEHNR and CDR2 FQNEAQ (reference sequence). The CDR3 coding sequence is TGTGCCAGCAGCTTAGAAGGGGGCAGGGCACTGTTTTTT. Translation: CASSLEGGRALFF.

CDR3: CASSLVAGGPYEQYF. The CDR3 nucleotides read TGTGCCAGCAGCCTAGTAGCGGGAGGGCCCTACGAGCAGTACTTC. V is TRBV3-1 (or the pseudogene TRBV3-2) and J is TRBJ2-7, with 11 bases matching TRBD2. This CDR3 has 15 residues. Germline lookup yields CDR1 LGHDT and CDR2 YNNKEL (reference sequence). The V segment lost 4 bases and the J segment 2 bases; nucleotides outside the gene matches: 4.

A few counts support this clone. The CDR3 DNA follows: TGTGCCAGCAGAACGACTAGGCGCAATGAGCAGTTCTTC. Residues: CASRTTRRNEQFF. The chain couples TRBV28 to TRBJ2-1; D is perhaps TRBD2 (6 bases). The CDR3 length is 13 residues. Germline CDR1 and CDR2: MDHEN and SYDVKM. V shed 6 bases and J shed 6 bases, with 12 bases lying between them.

This chain uses TRBV9 with TRBJ2-1, with 8 nucleotides matching TRBD2. The CDR3 extends over 15 amino acids. The V gene's germline CDR1 is SGDLS and CDR2 YYNGEE. V trimming: 5 bases; J trimming: 2 bases; junction bases outside the gene matches: 6. CDR3 protein: CASRRSLAAYNEQFF. The DNA for the CDR3 is TGTGCCAGCAGAAGATCACTAGCGGCCTACAATGAGCAGTTCTTC.

The chain carries TRBV23-1 and TRBJ1-1; 10 bases fit TRBD1. TRBV23-1 is marked as an open reading frame, function uncertain. The CDR3 runs 17 residues. Unmatched junction bases numbered 9, after V lost 4 bases and J lost 1 base. Written as DNA, the CDR3 is TGCGCCAGCAGTCCCCGGGACAGGGGACGGACGAACACTGAAGCTTTCTTT. Translated, it gives CASSPRDRGRTNTEAFF.

The chain uses TRBV5-1 and TRBJ1-2, with 9 bases that match TRBD1. The J segment lost 4 bases and the V segment lost 3 bases, leaving 10 bases of the junction unmatched. The CDR3 runs 16 residues. Germline CDR1 is SGHRS and CDR2 is YFSETQ. The CDR3 sequence: CASSSGTGRGSYGYTF. In DNA form, the CDR3 reads TGCGCCAGCAGCTCCGGGACAGGGAGAGGAAGCTATGGCTACACCTTC.

The chain employs TRBV3-1 (or the pseudogene TRBV3-2) and TRBJ1-2; tentative D call: TRBD1 (6 bases). Germline CDR1 LGHDT, CDR2 YNNKEL (reference sequence). The CDR3 is made up of 16 amino acids. Trimming took 1 base from V and 5 from J, leaving 17 bases between them. CDR3 DNA: TGTGCCAGCAGCCAAGGTTCCCAGGGGAAGCTGTATGGCTACACCTTC. Protein product: CASSQGSQGKLYGYTF.

The rearrangement joins TRBV7-9 to TRBJ2-1; 12 bases fit TRBD1. CDR3 length equals 15 residues. V shed 5 bases and J 9 bases; nucleotides not matched to a gene: 8. CDR1 is SEHNR and CDR2 is FQNEAQ in the germline V gene (reference sequence). The CDR3 coding sequence is TGTGCCAGCAGCACTACCGGGACAGGGGGCATTGAGCAGTTCTTC. It translates to CASSTTGTGGIEQFF.

This chain joins TRBV5-1 and TRBJ1-1; unclear D gene. The CDR3 runs to 14 residues. Trimming shortened V by 0 bases and J by 6 bases, and 12 bases separated the two germline ends. Germline V gene lookup returns CDR1 SGHRS and CDR2 YFSETQ. The CDR3 here is CASSLALSFAEAFF. Here the CDR3 DNA reads TGCGCCAGCAGCTTGGCCCTGTCCTTCGCTGAAGCTTTCTTT.

V and J are TRBV11-2 and TRBJ2-7; D remains unclear. Trimming stripped 4 bases from V and 4 bases from J, with 8 bases between. Per the germline V gene, CDR1 is SGHAT and CDR2 is FQNNGV. CDR3 length: 12 amino acids. In DNA, the CDR3 is TGTGCCAGCAGCTCGACTCGATACGAGCAGTACTTC. It codes for CASSSTRYEQYF.

The rearrangement links TRBV19 to TRBJ1-6; 8 bases are a match to TRBD1. CDR1 LNHDA and CDR2 SQIVND come from the germline V gene (reference sequence). This CDR3 region has 15 residues. J was trimmed by 9 bases and V by 5 bases; bases with no gene match: 9. The CDR3 region has the DNA TGTGCCAGTAGTGGCCGGGACAGGAGCAGTTCACCCCTCCACTTT. This sequence encodes CASSGRDRSSSPLHF.

V and J are TRBV7-2 and TRBJ2-5; 11 nucleotides agree with TRBD1. The ends lost 2 bases at V and 4 bases at J; junction bases unmatched: 6. The CDR3 covers 16 residues. Germline V gene lookup returns CDR1 SGHTA and CDR2 FQGNSA. The DNA of the CDR3 is TGTGCCAGCAGCTTACAAGCCGGGACAGGGGGAGAGACCCAGTACTTC. It codes for CASSLQAGTGGETQYF.

J is TRBJ1-5 and V is TRBV18; TRBD1 matches 10 bases. The CDR3 sequence is 14 residues long. Trimming took 5 bases from V and 9 from J; bases not matched to a gene: 7. Per the germline V gene, CDR1 is KGHSH and CDR2 is LQKENI. DNA for the CDR3: TGTGCCAGCTCAACCGGGACAGGGGACCGGCCCCAGCATTTT. Encoded protein: CASSTGTGDRPQHF.

This chain uses TRBV9 with TRBJ2-7; the match to TRBD1 covers 8 bases. This CDR3 is built from 15 residues. Germline V gene data show CDR1 as SGDLS and CDR2 as YYNGEE. Germline trimming cut 1 base from V and 4 bases from J; bases unmatched to any gene: 7. CDR3 loop: CASSVNPTGGYEQYF. The CDR3 bases are TGTGCCAGCAGCGTAAATCCCACAGGGGGTTACGAGCAGTACTTC. Full variable domain (outside the CDR3, taken from reference TRBV9 and TRBJ2-7): DSGVTQTPKHLITATGQRVTLRCSPRSGDLSVYWYQQSLDQGLQFLIQYYNGEERAKGNILERFSAQQFPDLHSELNLSSLELGDSALYFCASSVNPTGGYEQYFGPGTRLTVT.

V usage is TRBV5-4 and J usage is TRBJ1-5; 8 bases are shared with TRBD1. V gave up 0 bases and J gave up 4 bases; unmatched junction bases: 3. The V gene's germline CDR1 is SGHNT and CDR2 YYREEE (reference sequence). This CDR3 is built from 15 residues. The DNA for the CDR3 is TGTGCCAGCAGCTTGGGAACAGGGGGAAATCAGCCCCAGCATTTT. Amino acids: CASSLGTGGNQPQHF.

The rearrangement joins TRBV5-1 to TRBJ1-1; 7 nucleotides line up with TRBD1. The V gene end was trimmed by 4 bases and the J gene end by 0 bases; junction bases not matched to a gene: 3. CDR1 and CDR2 from the germline V gene are SGHRS and YFSETQ. This CDR3 has 14 amino acids. CDR3 sequence (DNA): TGCGCCAGCAGCGCGGGACAGATGAACACTGAAGCTTTCTTT. Encoded protein: CASSAGQMNTEAFF.

This sequence joins TRBV11-2 and TRBJ2-5; 8 bases map to TRBD1. Unmatched junction bases numbered 9, after V lost 5 bases and J lost 7 bases. Germline V CDR1 and CDR2: SGHAT, FQNNGV. The CDR3 contains 14 residues. The DNA for the CDR3 is TGTGCCAGCAGCCCCTCCCTGGACAGGGCGACCCAGTACTTC. Encoded protein: CASSPSLDRATQYF.

J is TRBJ1-4 and V is TRBV5-5; tentatively, D is TRBD1 (6 bases). The V end was cut by 0 bases, the J end by 4 bases, with 13 bases between. The CDR3 is made up of 16 amino acids. Per the germline V gene, CDR1 is SGHKS and CDR2 is YYEKEE (reference sequence). The CDR3 sequence: CASSLDIGQFNEKLFF. The CDR3, as DNA: TGTGCCAGCAGCTTGGATATCGGACAGTTTAATGAAAAACTGTTTTTT.

The chain joins TRBV6-1 to TRBJ1-3, with TRBD1 identical over 7 bases. Germline CDR1 is MNHNS and CDR2 is SASEGT. CDR3 size: 16 residues. V was clipped by 4 bases and J by 3 bases; unmatched bases: 9. The CDR3 loop is CASSGQGALGGNTIYF. The CDR3 DNA follows: TGTGCCAGCAGTGGACAGGGTGCTCTAGGTGGAAACACCATATATTTT.

The chain recombines TRBV5-6 with TRBJ2-3; 9 bases line up with TRBD2. CDR1 and CDR2 (germline): SGHDT, YYEEEE. The CDR3 is made up of 18 amino acids. V shed 2 bases and J 1 base; nucleotides not matched to a gene: 11. The CDR3, as DNA: TGTGCCAGCAGCTTAGCGGGAGGACTAGAGGGTCGCACAGATACGCAGTATTTT. It yields the protein CASSLAGGLEGRTDTQYF.